Listed below are T cell receptor beta chains from one sample, sequenced in a study of sequential checkpoint blockade in melanoma. Profiling relied on immunoSEQ multiplex PCR, and the TCRdb table lists in-frame clones only, not all of them. The table records about 3,700 clones, approximately 20% of them present only once. Sequencing was performed on tumor tissue (inferred from file names), taken from a patient given nivolumab and ipilimumab in sequence. Source of these receptors: a human donor with melanoma. Both conserved end residues are part of each CDR3. A D gene is named only where the DNA matches it firmly. Clone size is not always given. Where it is, it says once, few, many or a class for expanded clones.

j_gene: TRBJ2-5; v_gene: TRBV23-1; d_gene: NA; abundance: few; CDR3nt: TGCGCCAGCAGACGACGACAGGTTAAAGAGACCCAGTACTTC; CDR3aa: CASRRRQVKETQYF
j_gene: TRBJ1-5; v_gene: TRBV29-1; d_gene: NA; abundance: NA; CDR3nt: TGCAGCGTTGGGGGGGAGAGTCAGCCCCAGCATTTT; CDR3aa: CSVGGESQPQHF
j_gene: TRBJ1-1; v_gene: TRBV6-8; d_gene: TRBD1; abundance: NA; CDR3nt: TGTGCCAGCAGTCGGCCAGGGGGCGCAGCTTTCTTT; CDR3aa: CASSRPGGAAFF
j_gene: TRBJ1-2; v_gene: TRBV6-8; d_gene: NA; abundance: NA; CDR3nt: TGTGCCAGCAGTTACAAGACAGAGTATGGCTACACCTTC; CDR3aa: CASSYKTEYGYTF
j_gene: TRBJ2-7; v_gene: TRBV6-8; d_gene: TRBD2; abundance: NA; CDR3nt: TGTGCCAGCAGAGCGGGACTAGCGGTCACCTACGAGCAGTACTTC; CDR3aa: CASRAGLAVTYEQYF
j_gene: TRBJ2-3; v_gene: TRBV5-1; d_gene: NA; abundance: NA; CDR3nt: TGCGCCAGCAGCTTGTGGCAGGGTAAGGCAGATACGCAGTATTTT; CDR3aa: CASSLWQGKADTQYF
j_gene: TRBJ2-2; v_gene: TRBV15; d_gene: TRBD2; abundance: NA; CDR3nt: TGTGCCACCAGCAGAGATCGCCTAGCGGGGACCGTCGGGGAGCTGTTTTTT; CDR3aa: CATSRDRLAGTVGELFF
j_gene: TRBJ2-7; v_gene: TRBV6-8; d_gene: NA; abundance: medium-sized; CDR3nt: TGTGCCAGCAGTTACTTGACTAGGGCCTACGAGCAGTACTTC; CDR3aa: CASSYLTRAYEQYF
j_gene: TRBJ2-3; v_gene: TRBV11-3; d_gene: NA; abundance: many; CDR3nt: TGTGCCAGCAGCTTGGGAGGGGGCGGTCCAGATACGCAGTATTTT; CDR3aa: CASSLGGGGPDTQYF
j_gene: TRBJ2-3; v_gene: TRBV19; d_gene: TRBD2; abundance: NA; CDR3nt: TGTGCCAGTAGTATCGGGCGGGGGGCCACAGATACGCAGTATTTT; CDR3aa: CASSIGRGATDTQYF
j_gene: TRBJ2-7; v_gene: TRBV28; d_gene: NA; abundance: medium-sized; CDR3nt: TGTGCCAGCAGTTTAATTCCCTTCTCGGGACAAAGCTCCTACGAGCAGTACTTC; CDR3aa: CASSLIPFSGQSSYEQYF
j_gene: TRBJ2-1; v_gene: TRBV9; d_gene: TRBD2; abundance: NA; CDR3nt: TGTGCCAGCAGCACCACTAGCGGGGGGGCCTTTGAGCAGTTCTTC; CDR3aa: CASSTTSGGAFEQFF
j_gene: TRBJ2-5; v_gene: TRBV5-1; d_gene: TRBD2; abundance: few; CDR3nt: TGCGCCAGCAGCGCCGGGACTAGTCAAGAGACCCAGTACTTC; CDR3aa: CASSAGTSQETQYF
j_gene: TRBJ1-1; v_gene: TRBV29-1; d_gene: TRBD1; abundance: few; CDR3nt: TGCAGCGTTGGGAAGACAGGGGGCCTGAACACTGAAGCTTTCTTT; CDR3aa: CSVGKTGGLNTEAFF
j_gene: TRBJ1-1; v_gene: TRBV25-1; d_gene: TRBD1; abundance: medium-sized; CDR3nt: TGTGCCAGCAGTAAACCGGGACAGGGAGCGTCCACTGAAGCTTTCTTT; CDR3aa: CASSKPGQGASTEAFF
j_gene: TRBJ2-3; v_gene: TRBV11-3; d_gene: TRBD2; abundance: medium-sized; CDR3nt: TGTGCCAGCAGCTTAGGTCTAGCGGGGGGGTTAGCAGATACGCAGTATTTT; CDR3aa: CASSLGLAGGLADTQYF
j_gene: TRBJ2-5; v_gene: TRBV9; d_gene: NA; abundance: many; CDR3nt: TGTGCCAGCAGCGTAGCAGAGGGAAACCAGTACTTC; CDR3aa: CASSVAEGNQYF
j_gene: TRBJ2-1; v_gene: TRBV19; d_gene: TRBD2; abundance: NA; CDR3nt: TGTGCCAGTAGTCCATTAGCGGGGTCAGCCTACAATGAGCAGTTCTTC; CDR3aa: CASSPLAGSAYNEQFF
j_gene: TRBJ1-1; v_gene: TRBV11-3; d_gene: NA; abundance: large; CDR3nt: TGTGCCAGCAGCCCCGGTGACAGCGTTCCTTACACTGAAGCTTTCTTT; CDR3aa: CASSPGDSVPYTEAFF
j_gene: TRBJ2-1; v_gene: TRBV29-1; d_gene: TRBD1; abundance: NA; CDR3nt: TGCAGCGGTTTAGGACAGGGCTCCTACAATGAGCAGTTCTTC; CDR3aa: CSGLGQGSYNEQFF
j_gene: TRBJ1-6; v_gene: TRBV19; d_gene: NA; abundance: few; CDR3nt: TGTGCCAGCGTCGACAGAAAGTATAATTCACCCCTCCACTTT; CDR3aa: CASVDRKYNSPLHF
j_gene: TRBJ1-5; v_gene: TRBV6-8; d_gene: NA; abundance: few; CDR3nt: TGTGCCAGCAGTCGACAGGACGATCAGCCCCAGCATTTT; CDR3aa: CASSRQDDQPQHF
j_gene: TRBJ2-5; v_gene: TRBV19; d_gene: NA; abundance: NA; CDR3nt: TGTGCCAGTAGTTCGGGACGGGCGGAGACCCAGTACTTC; CDR3aa: CASSSGRAETQYF
j_gene: TRBJ2-1; v_gene: TRBV6-8; d_gene: TRBD2; abundance: few; CDR3nt: TGTGCCAGCAGCATGACCGGGACTAGCGGGGGGAACAATGAGCAGTTCTTC; CDR3aa: CASSMTGTSGGNNEQFF
j_gene: TRBJ2-1; v_gene: TRBV11-3; d_gene: NA; abundance: large; CDR3nt: TGTGCCAGCAGCTCCGAACAGGGGGGAGGGCTCAATGAGCAGTTCTTC; CDR3aa: CASSSEQGGGLNEQFF
j_gene: TRBJ2-3; v_gene: TRBV11-3; d_gene: NA; abundance: many; CDR3nt: TGTGCCAGCGACCAACTGGGCGGGAGCACAGATACGCAGTATTTT; CDR3aa: CASDQLGGSTDTQYF
j_gene: TRBJ1-1; v_gene: TRBV6-8; d_gene: NA; abundance: medium-sized; CDR3nt: TGTGCCATCAGGGATACGGACACTGAAGCTTTCTTT; CDR3aa: CAIRDTDTEAFF
j_gene: TRBJ2-4; v_gene: TRBV11-3; d_gene: NA; abundance: many; CDR3nt: TGTGCCAGCAGCTTAACTGAATCGGGCAAAAACATTCAGTACTTC; CDR3aa: CASSLTESGKNIQYF
j_gene: TRBJ2-6; v_gene: TRBV30; d_gene: NA; abundance: few; CDR3nt: TGTGCCTGGAGTGTTTTCGGGTCGGGGGCCAACGTCCTGACTTTC; CDR3aa: CAWSVFGSGANVLTF
j_gene: TRBJ2-7; v_gene: TRBV19; d_gene: NA; abundance: NA; CDR3nt: TGTGCCAGTAGTATACGGACCTCGGGGGAGCAGTACTTC; CDR3aa: CASSIRTSGEQYF
j_gene: TRBJ2-5; v_gene: TRBV11-3; d_gene: TRBD1; abundance: NA; CDR3nt: TGTGCCAGCAGCCCGCCCCTAAGACAGGGTCAAGAGACCCAGTACTTC; CDR3aa: CASSPPLRQGQETQYF
j_gene: TRBJ1-2; v_gene: TRBV6-8; d_gene: NA; abundance: few; CDR3nt: TGTGCCACTCGGACAGCCTCTAACTATGGCTACACCTTC; CDR3aa: CATRTASNYGYTF
j_gene: TRBJ2-3; v_gene: TRBV28; d_gene: NA; abundance: few; CDR3nt: TGTGCCAGCAGCCCCGGGGTCACAGATACGCAGTATTTT; CDR3aa: CASSPGVTDTQYF
j_gene: TRBJ2-2; v_gene: TRBV6-8; d_gene: NA; abundance: many; CDR3nt: TGTGCCAGCAGACGACCCGGGGCAGGAGCCGGGGAGCTGTTTTTT; CDR3aa: CASRRPGAGAGELFF